This TCR beta chain was observed in a study of shared clonotypes between healthy human individuals. V lost 3 bases, J lost 4 bases, and 8 bases stayed unmatched. The CDR3 length is 14 residues. Germline V lookup: CDR1 GTSNPN, CDR2 SVGIG (reference sequence). Donors, healthy HIV-negative adults, lacked recent acute infections or vaccinations. Profiled with immunoSEQ multiplex PCR; TCRdb holds only in-frame clones, not every one. The table includes a few hundred thousand clones, 70% to 80% detected once. The receptor comes from a woman aged 40 to 55 in good health. Some clones in this sample may be carry-over from other donors' samples. This rearrangement joins TRBV30 to TRBJ2-5, with 7 bases matching TRBD1. Input material: PBMCs. CDR3 DNA: TGTGCCTGGAGGGTGAAGGGGGCTGTAGAGACCCAGTACTTC. Translating gives CAWRVKGAVETQYF.